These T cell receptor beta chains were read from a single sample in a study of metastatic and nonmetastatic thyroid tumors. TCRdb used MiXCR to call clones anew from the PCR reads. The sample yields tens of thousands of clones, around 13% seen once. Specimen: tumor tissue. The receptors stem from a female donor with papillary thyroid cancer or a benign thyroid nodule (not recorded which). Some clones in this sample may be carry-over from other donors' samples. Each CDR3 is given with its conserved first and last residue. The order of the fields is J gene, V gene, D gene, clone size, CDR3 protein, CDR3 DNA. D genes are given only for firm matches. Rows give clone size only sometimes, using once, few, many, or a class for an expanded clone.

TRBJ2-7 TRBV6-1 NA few CASSRTSSWEHYF TGTGCCAGCAGTCGGACGAGCTCGTGGGAGCATTACTTC
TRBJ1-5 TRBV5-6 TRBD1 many CASSLVGQGAYQPQHF TGTGCCAGCAGCTTGGTGGGGCAGGGGGCCTATCAGCCCCAGCATTTT
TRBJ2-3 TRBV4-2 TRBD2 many CASSQGSSGVSDTQYF TGTGCCAGCAGCCAAGGCTCTAGCGGGGTATCAGATACGCAGTATTTT
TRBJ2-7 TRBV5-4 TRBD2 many CASSSGLAGSYEQYF TGTGCCAGCAGCTCCGGACTAGCGGGATCCTACGAGCAGTACTTC
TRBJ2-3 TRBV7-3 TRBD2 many CASSLTVAGAQDTQYF TGTGCCAGCAGCTTAACTGTAGCGGGAGCTCAAGATACGCAGTATTTT
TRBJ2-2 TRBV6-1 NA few CVSKIYRDNTGELFF TGTGTCAGCAAGATATACAGGGATAACACCGGGGAGCTGTTTTTT
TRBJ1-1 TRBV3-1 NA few CASSQDLTGPNTEAFF TGTGCCAGCAGCCAGGATTTGACAGGTCCGAACACTGAAGCTTTCTTT
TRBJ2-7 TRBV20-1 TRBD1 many CSASDRNHEQYF TGCAGTGCTTCGGACAGGAACCACGAGCAGTACTTC
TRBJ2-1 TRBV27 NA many CASSFLGGNEQFF TGTGCCAGCAGCTTTCTGGGGGGCAATGAGCAGTTCTTC
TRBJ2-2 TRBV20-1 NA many CSASRDSAGELFF TGCAGTGCTAGCCGGGACTCGGCCGGGGAGCTGTTTTTT
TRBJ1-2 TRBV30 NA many CAWSRGDGYGYTF TGTGCCTGGAGTAGAGGGGACGGGTATGGCTACACCTTC
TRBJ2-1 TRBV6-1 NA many CASSVRDF TGTGCCAGCAGTGTCAGGGACTTC
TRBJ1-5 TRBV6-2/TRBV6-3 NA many CASSVEGGNQPQHF TGTGCCAGCAGTGTGGAGGGCGGCAATCAGCCCCAGCATTTT
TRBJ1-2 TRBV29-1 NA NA CSVVLPPYGYTF TGCAGCGTTGTATTACCGCCTTATGGCTACACCTTC
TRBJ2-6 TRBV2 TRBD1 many CASGTGLSGANVLTF TGTGCCAGCGGGACAGGGTTGTCTGGGGCCAACGTCCTGACTTTC
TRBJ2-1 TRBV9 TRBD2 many CASSAPGREFDEQFF TGTGCCAGCAGCGCCCCTGGGCGGGAGTTTGATGAGCAGTTCTTC
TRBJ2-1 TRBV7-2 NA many CASSLVSYNEQFF TGTGCCAGCAGCTTAGTCTCGTACAATGAGCAGTTCTTC
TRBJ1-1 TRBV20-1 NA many CSAPRRRSTEAFF TGCAGTGCTCCAAGGCGGCGGAGCACTGAAGCTTTCTTT
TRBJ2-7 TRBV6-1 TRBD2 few CASTATSGSIYEQYF TGTGCCAGCACCGCTACTAGCGGGAGTATCTACGAGCAGTACTTC
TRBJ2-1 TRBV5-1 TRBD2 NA CASSFHTSGQNEQFF TGCGCCAGCAGCTTTCATACTAGCGGGCAAAATGAGCAGTTCTTC
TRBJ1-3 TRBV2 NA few CASSAQSFSGNTIYF TGTGCCAGCAGCGCACAGTCCTTCTCTGGAAACACCATATATTTT
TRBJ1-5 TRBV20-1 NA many CSAPDSLNQPQHF TGCAGTGCCCCCGACAGTCTTAATCAGCCCCAGCATTTT
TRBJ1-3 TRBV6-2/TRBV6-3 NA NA CASSYDRHSRNTIYF TGTGCCAGCAGTTACGACCGTCACTCTCGAAACACCATATATTTT
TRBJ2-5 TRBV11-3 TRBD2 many CASSPAGVAGETQYF TGTGCCAGCAGCCCGGCGGGAGTAGCAGGGGAGACCCAGTACTTC
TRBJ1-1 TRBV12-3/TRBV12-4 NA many CASSHPISEAFF TGTGCCAGCAGCCACCCCATCTCTGAAGCTTTCTTT
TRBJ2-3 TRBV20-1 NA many CSAPRDSDTQYF TGCAGTGCTCCGCGGGACTCAGATACGCAGTATTTT
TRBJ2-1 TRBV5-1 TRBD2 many CASSPGLAGNEQFF TGCGCCAGCAGCCCTGGACTAGCGGGCAATGAGCAGTTCTTC
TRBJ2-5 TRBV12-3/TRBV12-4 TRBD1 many CASKMTGPTETQYF TGTGCCAGCAAAATGACAGGGCCGACGGAGACCCAGTACTTC
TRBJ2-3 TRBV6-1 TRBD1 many CASSEAGQGGYTQYF TGTGCCAGCAGTGAAGCCGGACAGGGGGGATATACGCAGTATTTT
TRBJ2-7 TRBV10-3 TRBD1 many CATRADRDVGEQYF TGTGCCACACGGGCGGACAGGGACGTCGGAGAGCAGTACTTC
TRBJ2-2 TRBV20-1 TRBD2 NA CSARWLAGGPVVELFF TGCAGTGCTAGGTGGCTAGCGGGAGGGCCGGTCGTGGAGCTGTTTTTT
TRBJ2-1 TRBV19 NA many CASSLLPYNEQFF TGTGCCAGTAGCCTGCTTCCCTACAATGAGCAGTTCTTC
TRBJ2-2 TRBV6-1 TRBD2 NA CASSALAGGPGTGELFF TGTGCCAGCAGTGCGCTAGCGGGAGGGCCCGGCACCGGGGAGCTGTTTTTT
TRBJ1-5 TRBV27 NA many CASSLSGRVSHNQPQHF TGTGCCAGCAGTTTATCTGGCAGGGTAAGCCACAATCAGCCCCAGCATTTT
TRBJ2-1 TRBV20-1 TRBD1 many CSAGGQAHNEQFF TGCAGTGCCGGAGGACAGGCGCACAATGAGCAGTTCTTC
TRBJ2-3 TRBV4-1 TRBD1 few CASSWDRGTAGGTDTQYF TGCGCCAGCAGCTGGGACAGGGGGACAGCGGGAGGCACAGATACGCAGTATTTT
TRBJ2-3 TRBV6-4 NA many CASSAGDTDTQYF TGTGCCAGCAGTGCGGGAGACACAGATACGCAGTATTTT
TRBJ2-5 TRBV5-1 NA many CASSLVERGTQYF TGCGCCAGCAGCTTGGTGGAGAGAGGGACCCAGTACTTC
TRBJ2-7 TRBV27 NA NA CASSFMSVGTRLDYEQYF TGTGCCAGCAGTTTTATGTCCGTGGGCACCCGACTTGACTACGAGCAGTACTTC
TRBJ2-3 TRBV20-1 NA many CSSRRGREDTQYF TGCAGTTCCAGGAGGGGGCGGGAAGATACGCAGTATTTT
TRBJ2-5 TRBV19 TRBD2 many CASSMRGSGTYQETQYF TGTGCCAGTAGTATGCGGGGGTCAGGTACTTACCAAGAGACCCAGTACTTC
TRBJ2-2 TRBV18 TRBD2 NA CASSPPLRGGTGELFF TGTGCCAGCTCACCACCCCTTCGGGGGGGCACCGGGGAGCTGTTTTTT
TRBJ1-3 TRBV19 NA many CASTPGRTPGNTIYF TGTGCCAGTACCCCGGGACGGACCCCTGGAAACACCATATATTTT
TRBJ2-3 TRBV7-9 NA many CASNPSTDTQYF TGTGCCAGCAACCCAAGCACAGATACGCAGTATTTT
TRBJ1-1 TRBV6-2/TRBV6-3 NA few CANSSRVSEAFF TGTGCCAACAGTTCCAGGGTGAGTGAGGCTTTCTTT